Detailed here is one T cell receptor (beta chain). As yet, its antigen is unknown. The data are from a study of T cell repertoires in cytomegalovirus infection. The V segment lost 4 bases and the J segment 3 bases; nucleotides outside the gene matches: 7. This CDR3 region has 16 residues. CDR1 SGHRS and CDR2 YFSETQ come from the germline V gene. TCRdb ran MiXCR on the reads and lists one entry per CDR3 protein. The sample has about 770,000 distinct CDR3 sequences, just under 30% seen once. General study points: Individuals carrying CMV plus the relevant HLA were identified by cumulative frequency of public TCR beta families. Across the ex vivo response, the dominant clonotypes were HLA-C-restricted CMV-specific TCR beta clonotypes.

Specimen: cultured CD8+ T cells from PBMCs, collected from culture after CMV antigen stimulation. This sequence joins TRBV5-1 and TRBJ2-5, with TRBD2 identical over 12 bases. The TCR sequence derives from a human donor in good health (CMV status not recorded). Some clones in this sample may be carry-over from other donors' samples. Here the CDR3 DNA reads TGCGCCAGCAGCCCGCCGGCTAGCGGGGGGGAAGAGACCCAGTACTTC. Its translation is CASSPPASGGEETQYF.